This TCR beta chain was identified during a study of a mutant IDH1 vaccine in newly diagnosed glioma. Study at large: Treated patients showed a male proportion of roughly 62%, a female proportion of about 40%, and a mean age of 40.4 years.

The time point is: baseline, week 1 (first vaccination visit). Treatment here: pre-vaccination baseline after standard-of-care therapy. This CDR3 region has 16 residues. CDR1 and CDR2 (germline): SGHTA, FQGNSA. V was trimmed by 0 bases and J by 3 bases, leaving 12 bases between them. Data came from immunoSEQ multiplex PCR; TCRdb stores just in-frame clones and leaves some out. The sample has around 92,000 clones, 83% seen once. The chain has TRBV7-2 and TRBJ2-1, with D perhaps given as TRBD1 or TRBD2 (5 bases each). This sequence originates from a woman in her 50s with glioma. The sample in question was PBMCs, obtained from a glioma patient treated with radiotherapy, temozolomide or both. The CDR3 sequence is CASSLARDGNYNEQFF. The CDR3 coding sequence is TGTGCCAGCAGCTTAGCGAGGGACGGAAACTACAATGAGCAGTTCTTC. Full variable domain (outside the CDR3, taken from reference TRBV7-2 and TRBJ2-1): GAGVSQSPSNKVTEKGKDVELRCDPISGHTALYWYRQSLGQGLEFLIYFQGNSAPDKSGLPSDRFSAERTGGSVSTLTIQRTQQEDSAVYLCASSLARDGNYNEQFFGPGTRLTVL.